This T cell receptor beta chain was sequenced during a study of T-cell reconstitution after alpha-beta-depleted transplantation in children. As concerns this clonotype: Its target is unknown.

Study results and caveats: After one year, T-cell counts and TCRbeta diversity mostly came from new T cells. High day-60 TCRbeta diversity in some patients came from surviving recipient T cells and thymic progenitors.

From germline, CDR1 is SQVTM and CDR2 ANQGSEA. Trimming took off 3 bases at V and 6 bases at J, with 15 bases between the two ends. The CDR3 contains 14 residues. Preparation of the TCRbeta library involved a method that used unique molecular identifiers. Via MiXCR, TCRdb re-called the PCR reads, giving one row per CDR3 protein. The repertoire holds 400,000 to 550,000 distinct CDR3 sequences, over 9.5% seen once, with approximately 2% in the top ten. The source of this sequence is a child younger than 10 with inherited bone marrow failure, due to receive a stem cell transplant. This rearrangement joins TRBV29-1 to TRBJ2-1; perhaps TRBD2 as D (5 bases). The sequencing used PBMCs, collected before TCRalphabeta/CD19-depleted stem cell transplant. This CDR3 is CSVDGESSGNEQFF. The DNA of the CDR3 is TGCAGCGTTGACGGGGAGAGTTCTGGCAATGAGCAGTTCTTC.